The present T cell receptor beta chain was sequenced within a study of neurological immune-mediated disorders. Looked up from germline, CDR1 is KGHDR and CDR2 is SFDVKD. The CDR3 has 17 amino acids. The authors made cDNA by 5'RACE with 10-nucleotide random UMIs. MiXCR, applied by TCRdb to the 5' RACE reads, yields one record per CDR3 protein. The table records roughly 60,000 distinct CDR3 sequences, 3% to 4% of them present only once. Where libraries were unsorted, they were derived from 2 million PBMCs stored at -80 degrees C. This clonotype was recorded many times. Compared with germline, one end of the junction differs, possibly owing to a read error.

The sequenced material came from PBMCs. The chain has TRBV24-1 and TRBJ1-5; tentative D call: TRBD1 (5 bases). This TCR was sampled from a woman younger than 45 with multiple sclerosis. The CDR3 region has the DNA TGTGCCACCAGTGATCAAAGACGTTCAGGATCGGGGCAGCCCCAGAATTTT. It translates to CATSDQRRSGSGQPQNF.